The 26 T cell receptor beta chains presented below share a single source sample, sequenced in a study of metastatic and nonmetastatic thyroid tumors. Each patient went into thyroid surgery without having received any treatment. TCRdb re-processed the PCR reads through MiXCR. The sample consists of around 20,000 clones, roughly 12% of them appearing once. The sample taken for sequencing was blood. These receptors came from a female donor with papillary thyroid cancer or a benign thyroid nodule (not recorded which). Some clones in this sample may be carry-over from other donors' samples.

By share of the sample, this clone is medium-sized. The chain combines TRBV27 with TRBJ2-7; no clear D gene. Deletions cut 4 bases from V and 3 bases from J, with 13 bases between. Germline V gene data show CDR1 as MNHEY and CDR2 as SMNVEV (reference sequence). The CDR3 extends over 14 amino acids. CDR3 in amino acids: CASSWAKGYYEQYF. The CDR3 DNA reads TGTGCCAGCAGTTGGGCCAAGGGTTACTACGAGCAGTACTTC.

Worth noting for this clone: A read error may be the cause here, since a much bigger clone is one base away. This sample also contains other DNA sequences that code for the same CDR3. V gene TRBV20-1 combines with J gene TRBJ1-4; D unresolved. V dropped 3 bases and J dropped 4 bases, with 9 bases sitting between them. CDR1 and CDR2 (germline): DFQATT, SNEGSKA (reference sequence). There are 13 residues in the CDR3. The CDR3 sequence: CSASKPNNEKLFF. DNA of the CDR3: TGCAGTGCTAGTAAGCCAAATAATGAAAAACTGTTTTTT.

The chain uses TRBV20-1 and TRBJ2-7; TRBD2 is a possible D gene (6 bases). Germline V CDR1 and CDR2: DFQATT, SNEGSKA (reference sequence). Trimming stripped 1 base from V and 6 bases from J, with 10 bases between. The CDR3 is 12 amino acids. CDR3 amino acids: CSARARRVEQYF. CDR3 nucleotide sequence: TGCAGTGCTAGAGCCCGGAGGGTCGAGCAGTACTTC.

This chain connects TRBV5-1 to TRBJ2-7; tentatively, D is TRBD1 (5 bases). Trimming left V 4 bases short and J 2 bases short, with 10 bases between. Germline lookup yields CDR1 SGHRS and CDR2 YFSETQ. The CDR3 consists of 13 residues. CDR3 nucleotides: TGCGCCAGCAGCGTTCGGACAACCTACGAGCAGTACTTC. Translated, it gives CASSVRTTYEQYF.

The chain combines TRBV6-1 with TRBJ2-3; 7 positions match TRBD2. The CDR3 consists of 15 residues. The germline gives CDR1 MNHNS, CDR2 SASEGT. V dropped 7 bases and J dropped 2; count of bases not matched to a gene: 9. Here the CDR3 DNA reads TGTGCCAGCATTGCCGGCGGGAGTAACACAGATACGCAGTATTTT. Translated, it gives CASIAGGSNTDTQYF.

This clone was seen repeatedly, ten times or more. CDR3 sequence: CASSEGTGGPETQYF. CDR3 DNA: TGTGCCAGCAGTGAAGGTACAGGCGGCCCAGAGACCCAGTACTTC. The rearrangement uses TRBV6-1 and TRBJ2-5, with D possibly being TRBD1 (5 bases). The length of the CDR3 is 15 residues. Germline CDR1 reads MNHNS; CDR2 reads SASEGT. V lost 1 base and J lost 4, with 13 bases in between.

In this sample, this clone turned up many times. V usage is TRBV3-1 and J usage is TRBJ2-7, with 10 bases matching TRBD2. V dropped 1 base and J dropped 3; count of bases not matched to a gene: 3. The CDR3 runs to 15 residues. Germline assignment: CDR1 LGHDT and CDR2 YNNKEL (reference sequence). The CDR3 sequence is CASSQASGRVYEQYF. The CDR3 nucleotides are TGTGCCAGCAGCCAAGCCAGCGGGAGGGTCTACGAGCAGTACTTC.

Many counts were recorded for this clone. This chain links TRBV20-1 with TRBJ1-1; D not certain. There are 13 residues in the CDR3. V gave up 5 bases and J gave up 2 bases, with 12 bases separating them. The germline V gene has CDR1 DFQATT and CDR2 SNEGSKA (reference sequence). The CDR3 is CSARGRANTEAFF. The CDR3 coding sequence is TGCAGTGCTCGTGGGAGGGCCAACACTGAAGCTTTCTTT.

This clone has at least ten counts. The chain uses TRBV20-1 and TRBJ1-3; D is unresolved. Germline values: CDR1 DFQATT, CDR2 SNEGSKA (reference sequence). There are 13 residues in the CDR3. V was clipped by 8 bases and J by 1 base, with 12 bases between them. The CDR3 reads CSPGVCSGNTIYF. CDR3 DNA sequence: TGCAGTCCCGGGGTATGTTCTGGAAACACCATATATTTT.

The genes are TRBV11-2 and TRBJ1-1; perhaps TRBD1 as D (5 bases). CDR3 length equals 16 residues. With 1 base removed from V and 0 bases from J, the gap between germline ends came to 12 bases. CDR1 and CDR2 from the germline V gene are SGHAT and FQNNGV. CDR3 residues: CASSLGGGRVNTEAFF. The CDR3 DNA follows: TGTGCCAGCAGCTTAGGCGGGGGGAGGGTGAACACTGAAGCTTTCTTT.

This clone has only a few counts. The chain couples TRBV18 to TRBJ2-4, with unresolved D. The CDR3 runs to 14 residues. CDR1 KGHSH and CDR2 LQKENI come from the germline V gene. Trimming left V 4 bases short and J 1 base short, with 8 bases between. Here the CDR3 reads CASSRSSAKNIQYF. The CDR3 bases are TGTGCCAGCTCACGAAGCTCTGCCAAAAACATTCAGTACTTC.

The table lists this clone with many counts. The rearrangement joins TRBV7-2 to TRBJ1-1; 9 bases line up with TRBD1. Germline V gene data show CDR1 as SGHTA and CDR2 as FQGNSA. The CDR3 covers 14 residues. With V trimmed by 2 bases and J by 5 bases, 3 bases remained unmatched. As DNA, the CDR3 is TGTGCCAGCAGCTTACCCGGGACAGGGACTGAAGCTTTCTTT. This encodes CASSLPGTGTEAFF.

This clone has at least ten counts. The chain links TRBV4-3 to TRBJ2-6; D not certain. The CDR3 extends over 16 amino acids. The germline gives CDR1 LGHNA, CDR2 YSLEER. The V end was cut by 0 bases, the J end by 3 bases, with 9 bases between. The CDR3 protein is CASSQDRWVGANVLTF. CDR3 nucleotides: TGCGCCAGCAGCCAAGATCGCTGGGTTGGGGCCAACGTCCTGACTTTC.

V usage is TRBV3-1 and J usage is TRBJ2-5, with D unresolved. Trimming removed 0 bases at V and 0 bases at J, with 8 bases between. The CDR3 has 15 residues. The germline V gene has CDR1 LGHDT and CDR2 YNNKEL (reference sequence). The CDR3 DNA reads as TGTGCCAGCAGCCAAGAATTGAGAGACCAAGAGACCCAGTACTTC. Its protein is CASSQELRDQETQYF.

On this clone: One end of the junction varies from germline; a read error may be responsible. This chain links TRBV7-7 with TRBJ2-1; a weak D match, TRBD2 (5 bases). Germline values: CDR1 SSHAT, CDR2 FNYEAQ (reference sequence). The CDR3 spans 14 residues. The CDR3: CASSPSGESGELFF. The CDR3 region has the DNA TGTGCTAGCAGCCCCAGTGGGGAGTCCGGGGAGCTGTTCTTC.

Ten or more counts support this clone. The J gene is TRBJ1-5, the V gene TRBV19, with 7 bases identical to TRBD1. This CDR3 has 16 residues. V trimming: 6 bases; J trimming: 1 base; junction bases outside the gene matches: 9. Germline V gene sequence: CDR1 LNHDA, CDR2 SQIVND (reference sequence). CDR3 nucleotide sequence: TGTGCCAGTAGAGCCGTGACAGGGAACAGCAATCAGCCCCAGCATTTT. Protein product: CASRAVTGNSNQPQHF.

The rearrangement links TRBV12-3 or TRBV12-4 to TRBJ2-7; D remains ambiguous. The CDR3 has 13 amino acids. Trimming shortened V by 3 bases and J by 2 bases, and 8 bases separated the two germline ends. This CDR3 is CASSFALTYEQYF. The CDR3 coding sequence is TGTGCCAGCAGTTTCGCTTTAACCTACGAGCAGTACTTC.

This clone was counted at least ten times. The chain uses TRBV11-1 and TRBJ2-1; D not certain. This CDR3 spans 15 amino acids. The germline V gene encodes CDR1 SGHAT and CDR2 FQDESV (reference sequence). The ends were cut back, 2 bases at V and 7 bases at J, with 15 bases in the middle. This CDR3 reads CASSLRVGPRNEQFF. The CDR3 coding sequence is TGTGCCAGCAGCTTACGGGTTGGACCTCGGAATGAGCAGTTCTTC.

Turning to this clone: At one end the junction does not follow the germline gene, possibly because of a read error. V is TRBV6-5 and J is TRBJ2-7; no reliable D call. The CDR3 has 14 amino acids. CDR1 and CDR2 from the germline V gene are MNHEY and SVGAGI. DNA for the CDR3: TGTGCCAGCAGTTACTCGTACAGTTCCTATGAGCAGTACTTC. This encodes CASSYSYSSYEQYF.

This clone was observed a few times. A read error may explain this, as a much larger clone is one base away. V gene TRBV11-1 combines with J gene TRBJ2-1, with 8 bases identical to TRBD2. This CDR3 spans 17 amino acids. The germline V gene encodes CDR1 SGHAT and CDR2 FQDESV (reference sequence). The CDR3 loop is CASSLPAVGLDYNEQFF. The CDR3 DNA reads TGTGCCAGCAGCTTACCGGCAGTGGGACTAGACTACAACGAGCAGTTCTTC.

V usage is TRBV6-1 and J usage is TRBJ2-5; 11 bases line up with TRBD1. J was trimmed by 4 bases and V by 2 bases; bases with no gene match: 3. From germline, CDR1 is MNHNS and CDR2 SASEGT. The CDR3 loop spans 15 amino acids. CDR3 in amino acids: CASSEWTGGRETQYF. The CDR3, as DNA: TGTGCCAGCAGTGAATGGACAGGGGGCAGAGAGACCCAGTACTTC.

The CDR3 sequence is CASTLVGAYNEQFF. The CDR3 nucleotides are TGTGCCAGCACTTTGGTAGGGGCCTACAATGAGCAGTTCTTC. The chain employs TRBV28 and TRBJ2-1; tentative D call: TRBD1 (5 bases). From germline, CDR1 is MDHEN and CDR2 SYDVKM. Trimming left V 7 bases short and J 2 bases short, with 12 bases between. The CDR3 consists of 14 residues.

This chain links TRBV4-1 with TRBJ2-7; D gene ambiguous. Looked up from germline, CDR1 is MGHRA and CDR2 is YSYEKL. Trimming removed 0 bases at V and 5 bases at J, with 17 bases between. The CDR3 extends over 16 amino acids. CDR3 DNA sequence: TGCGCCAGCAGCCAAGAGAGGTTTCGCGCTAGGAACGAGCAGTACTTC. This codes for CASSQERFRARNEQYF.

Within the sample, this clone is medium-sized (0.01 to 0.1%). In the same sample, other DNA sequences code for this CDR3. V gene TRBV6-4 combines with J gene TRBJ2-2; D unresolved. V shed 0 bases and J shed 5 bases, with 7 bases lying between them. Germline lookup yields CDR1 MRHNA and CDR2 SNTAGT. This CDR3 region has 14 residues. CDR3 DNA: TGTGCCAGCAGTGACTCAAGGGATACCGGGGAGCTGTTTTTT. This gives the protein CASSDSRDTGELFF.

This clone was recorded many times. The chain combines TRBV30 with TRBJ1-5; D might be TRBD1 (5 bases). CDR1 and CDR2 (germline): GTSNPN, SVGIG (reference sequence). The CDR3 has 14 amino acids. Trimming took 4 bases from V and 3 from J, leaving 13 bases between them. In DNA form, the CDR3 reads TGTGCCTGGACCGTACGGGGGGTCAATCAGCCCCAGCATTTT. It specifies CAWTVRGVNQPQHF.

CDR3 sequence (DNA): TGTGCCAGCAGCACAGGACACCAGTACAATGAGCAGTTCTTC. Translating gives CASSTGHQYNEQFF. The chain recombines TRBV7-6 with TRBJ2-1, with D perhaps TRBD1 (5 bases). The CDR3 is 14 amino acids. Between the trimmed V and J ends, which lost 5 bases and 4 bases, there was a span of 12 bases. The germline V gene has CDR1 SGHVS and CDR2 FNYEAQ. The variable domain in full, with the rest retrieved from reference TRBV7-6 and TRBJ2-1, is GAGVSQSPRYKVTKRGQDVALRCDPISGHVSLYWYRQALGQGPEFLTYFNYEAQQDKSGLPNDRFSAERPEGSISTLTIQRTEQRDSAMYRCASSTGHQYNEQFFGPGTRLTVL.